Described below is a single T cell receptor (beta chain) sequence and its context. This record belongs to a study of cytomegalovirus exposure and HLA in healthy donors. V dropped 0 bases and J dropped 3; count of bases not matched to a gene: 6. Germline V gene lookup returns CDR1 SGHRS and CDR2 YFSETQ. The CDR3 runs to 15 residues. Researchers ran the PCR with 60 Vbeta and 13 Jbeta primers. Measured with immunoSEQ multiplex PCR; TCRdb has only the in-frame clones, and not every one. The sample holds around 140,000 clones, around four fifths seen once. Sequencing was done on a sample of PBMCs. This chain connects TRBV5-1 to TRBJ2-7; 7 bases are a match to TRBD1. This receptor was taken from a female donor in good health and CMV-seronegative. CDR3 protein: CASSLEAQGFYEQYF. DNA of the CDR3: TGCGCCAGCAGCTTGGAGGCACAGGGGTTCTACGAGCAGTACTTC.